This record covers a single T cell receptor (beta chain). The antigen is not known. The authors ran the immunoSEQ assay, v3.0, at survey level. Sequenced by immunoSEQ multiplex PCR; TCRdb stores in-frame clones only, minus some. Of 24,000 or so clones detected, about 95% appear once; the ten largest clones hold 2.2%. These data are taken from a study of long-term antiretroviral therapy in people with HIV. Whole-study findings and limits: The range of CDR3 lengths in HIV repertoires proved narrower than that found in controls.

Germline V gene lookup returns CDR1 MDHEN and CDR2 SYDVKM. This CDR3 comprises 16 residues. Losses at the gene ends were 4 bases for V and 6 bases for J; bases not matched to a gene: 12. Source: unsorted PBMCs, taken about 4.7 years after starting antiretroviral therapy. The TCR was taken from a woman aged 45-65 years with HIV. This chain joins TRBV28 and TRBJ2-3; 8 positions agree with TRBD1. This CDR3 is CASSSLRGQGRDTQYF. CDR3 DNA: TGTGCCAGCAGTTCTCTCAGGGGGCAGGGCAGGGATACGCAGTATTTT.